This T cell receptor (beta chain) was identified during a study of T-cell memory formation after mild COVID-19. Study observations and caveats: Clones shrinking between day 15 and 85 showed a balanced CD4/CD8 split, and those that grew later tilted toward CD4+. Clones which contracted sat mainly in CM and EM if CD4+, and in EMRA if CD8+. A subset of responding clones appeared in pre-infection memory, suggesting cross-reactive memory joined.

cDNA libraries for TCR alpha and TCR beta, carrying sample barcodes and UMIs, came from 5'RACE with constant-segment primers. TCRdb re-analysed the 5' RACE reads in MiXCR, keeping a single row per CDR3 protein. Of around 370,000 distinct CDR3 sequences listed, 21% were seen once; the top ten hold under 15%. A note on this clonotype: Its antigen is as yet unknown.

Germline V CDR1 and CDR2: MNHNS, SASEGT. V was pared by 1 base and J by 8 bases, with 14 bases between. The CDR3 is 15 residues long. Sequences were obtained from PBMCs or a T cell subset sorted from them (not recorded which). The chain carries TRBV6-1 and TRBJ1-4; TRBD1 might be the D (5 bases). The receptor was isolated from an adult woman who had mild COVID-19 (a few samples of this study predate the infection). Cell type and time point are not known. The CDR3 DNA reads TGTGCCAGCAGTGAAGATCTAGGGGCAGACGAAAAACTGTTTTTT. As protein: CASSEDLGADEKLFF.